This T cell receptor beta chain comes out of a study of technical replicates of blood from four donors. The assay was immunoSEQ multiplex PCR, and TCRdb's table has in-frame clones only and misses some. This sample has roughly 70,000 clones, with 85% to 95% found just once. Germline trimming cut 1 base from V and 8 bases from J; bases unmatched to any gene: 12. CDR1 is LNHDA and CDR2 is SQIVND in the germline V gene (reference sequence). The CDR3 runs to 17 residues. This sequence was found in a human donor in good health. Some clones in this sample may be carry-over from other donors' samples. The genes are TRBV19 and TRBJ1-2; 11 bases map to TRBD1. The specimen sequenced was PBMCs. This CDR3 is CASSIARTGTGGSGYTF. The DNA for the CDR3 is TGTGCCAGTAGTATAGCCCGAACAGGGACAGGGGGATCGGGCTACACCTTC.